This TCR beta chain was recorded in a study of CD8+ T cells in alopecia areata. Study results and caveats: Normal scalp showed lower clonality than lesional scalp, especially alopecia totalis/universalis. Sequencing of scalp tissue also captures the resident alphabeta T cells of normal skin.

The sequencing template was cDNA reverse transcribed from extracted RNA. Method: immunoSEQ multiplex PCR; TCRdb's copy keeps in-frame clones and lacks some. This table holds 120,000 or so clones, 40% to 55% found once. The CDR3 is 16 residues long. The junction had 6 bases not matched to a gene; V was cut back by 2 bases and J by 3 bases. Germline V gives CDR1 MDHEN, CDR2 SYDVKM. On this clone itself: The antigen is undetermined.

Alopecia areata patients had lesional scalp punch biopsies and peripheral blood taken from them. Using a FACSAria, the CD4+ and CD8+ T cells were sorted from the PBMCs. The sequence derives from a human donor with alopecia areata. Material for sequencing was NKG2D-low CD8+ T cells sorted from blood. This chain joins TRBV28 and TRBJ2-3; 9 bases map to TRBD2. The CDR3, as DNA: TGTGCCAGCAGTTTAAACTCTGCGGGGGGGACAGATACGCAGTATTTT. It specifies CASSLNSAGGTDTQYF.